These T cell receptor beta chains were read from a single sample in a study of early T cells in non-severe SARS-CoV-2 infection. TCRdb independently ran MiXCR on the 5' RACE reads; one entry per CDR3 protein. The sample carries 25,000 to 30,000 distinct CDR3 sequences, roughly 4.2% recorded once. Specimen: whole blood. Every receptor here comes from an adult who was a healthcare worker with PCR-confirmed SARS-CoV-2 infection or an uninfected control (not recorded which). Each CDR3 is given with its conserved first and last residue. D genes are given only for firm matches.

TRBV11-2,-,13,TRBJ2-1,CASSYSRVNEQFF
TRBV20-1,-,12,TRBJ2-3,CSARGNTDTQYF
TRBV20-1,TRBD2,16,TRBJ2-1,CSARLAGGVSYNEQFF
TRBV5-1,-,14,TRBJ2-5,CASSPLAGKETQYF
TRBV5-5,TRBD1,17,TRBJ2-4,CASSLDRGGIAKNIQYF
TRBV25-1,TRBD1,14,TRBJ1-6,CASGDRGYNSPLHF
TRBV27,TRBD2,19,TRBJ2-2,CASSLRLPGTSGHTGELFF
TRBV29-1,TRBD1,13,TRBJ2-7,CSVERTGIPVQYF
TRBV12-3/TRBV12-4,-,11,TRBJ2-7,CASRYSWEQYF
TRBV15,-,17,TRBJ1-1,CATSIINSGRKNTEAFF
TRBV18,-,15,TRBJ2-7,CASSPTTGAQVEQYF
TRBV12-3/TRBV12-4,-,13,TRBJ2-7,CASSLQGGYEQYF
TRBV28,-,14,TRBJ2-1,CASSRTASYNEQFF
TRBV20-1,-,13,TRBJ1-1,CSARDYEGTEAFF
TRBV20-1,-,18,TRBJ2-3,CSAKGRKTRGSSTDTQYF
TRBV7-9,-,13,TRBJ1-1,CASERGGNTEAFF
TRBV11-2,-,13,TRBJ1-2,CVSSRLTNYGYTF
TRBV28,TRBD2,14,TRBJ2-3,CASSAAGVVDTQYF
TRBV4-1,-,15,TRBJ1-4,CASSPEALNNEKLFF
TRBV27,TRBD1,14,TRBJ1-5,CASSLTGANQPQHF
TRBV18,-,15,TRBJ1-4,CASSPLTASNEKLFF
TRBV20-1,TRBD2,16,TRBJ2-5,CSASALAGGPLETQYF
TRBV27,-,13,TRBJ2-1,CASSGDIYNEQFF
TRBV5-4,-,15,TRBJ2-6,CASSLPSSGANVLTF
TRBV20-1,TRBD1,16,TRBJ2-1,CSARDGQDPYNNEQFF
TRBV5-8,-,12,TRBJ1-5,CASSLREQPQHF
TRBV30,-,14,TRBJ2-5,CAWTRTATQETQYF
TRBV27,-,15,TRBJ1-5,CASSSAEYSNQPQHF
TRBV7-6,-,17,TRBJ2-3,CASSFGQYGGGTDTQYF
TRBV24-1,-,13,TRBJ2-5,CATSDLLLETQYF
TRBV20-1,-,12,TRBJ2-1,CSARAVINEQFF
TRBV10-1,-,10,TRBJ2-1,CASGDNEQFF
TRBV28,-,13,TRBJ2-1,CASNSQGSNEQFF
TRBV12-3/TRBV12-4,-,15,TRBJ1-3,CASSLTRGSGNTIYF
TRBV9,TRBD1,16,TRBJ2-3,CASSVAAGGWTDTQYF
TRBV12-3/TRBV12-4,-,14,TRBJ1-1,CASSILIGNTEAFF
TRBV5-4,-,13,TRBJ2-5,CASSLKGQETQYF
TRBV10-1,TRBD1,14,TRBJ2-7,CASSEETGSYEQYF
TRBV6-4,-,13,TRBJ2-1,CASSEGGHNEQFF
TRBV7-9,-,15,TRBJ1-4,CASSWGGTAVEKLFF
TRBV5-4,TRBD1,15,TRBJ1-6,CASSFGTGENSPLHF
TRBV5-1,-,18,TRBJ1-3,CASSLKGAGGPSGNTIYF
TRBV4-3,-,15,TRBJ1-2,CASSDQLTGAYGYTF
TRBV7-6,TRBD1,13,TRBJ2-5,CASSKQGRETQYF
TRBV5-4,TRBD1,16,TRBJ2-3,CASSSRDRVGGDTQYF
TRBV18,TRBD2,17,TRBJ2-2,CASSPSGGLGNTGELFF
TRBV20-1,-,15,TRBJ2-7,CSATGTLASSYEQYF
TRBV5-1,-,14,TRBJ2-1,CASSLLKGDNEQFF
TRBV20-1,-,17,TRBJ2-7,CSARDDGGTVFPYEQYF
TRBV7-9,-,15,TRBJ1-1,CASSLEYKKNTEAFF
TRBV5-6,-,14,TRBJ1-6,CASSPRAKNSPLHF
TRBV19,-,14,TRBJ1-5,CAVGVPSSNQPQHF
TRBV12-3/TRBV12-4,-,13,TRBJ1-1,CASTRGRNTEAFF
TRBV28,TRBD2,15,TRBJ2-6,CASSFGGTGANVLTF
TRBV28,TRBD1,15,TRBJ2-7,CASSLLDRGGSEQYF
TRBV28,TRBD1,17,TRBJ2-1,CASSPLTQGAYYNEQFF
TRBV10-3,-,17,TRBJ2-3,CAISDPDSGRHPDTQYF